This TCR beta chain stems from a study of blood T cell repertoires in COVID-19. Turning to the study itself: Both acute and convalescent COVID-19 samples were obtained from the United States, Italy and Spain. Sample material is recorded as cDNA or gDNA derived from T cells, B-cell-depleted T cells, or PBMCs.

V shed 2 bases and J 5 bases; nucleotides not matched to a gene: 5. Germline CDR1 reads SGHNT; CDR2 reads YYREEE (reference sequence). CDR3 length: 14 amino acids. As originally analysed: Reference gene primer amplification gave nucleated cell count estimates. Using immunoSEQ multiplex PCR, the repertoire was profiled, and TCRdb retains in-frame clones only, with some absent. The DNA gave D and trimming, while V, J and clone size come from that table. The sample carries roughly 140,000 clones, more than 80% recorded once. Sequencing input: peripheral blood. The chain joins TRBV5-4 to TRBJ2-5, with 8 nucleotides matching TRBD2. The source of this sequence is a man between 65 and 85 years old with acute or convalescent COVID-19. The DNA of the CDR3 is TGTGCCAGCAGCTTAAGAGCGGGAGTTGAGACCCAGTACTTC. This sequence encodes CASSLRAGVETQYF.